The clone carrying this T cell receptor (beta chain) was found a few times. Its antigen is currently unknown. After removal of 5 bases from V and 6 bases from J, the junction contained 12 bases not matched to a gene. The CDR3 covers 16 residues. Germline V gives CDR1 SGHTA, CDR2 FQGNSA. Generated by immunoSEQ multiplex PCR, the TCRdb table keeps only in-frame clones and is missing some. This sample yields roughly 350,000 clones, of which around 90% are seen a single time; around 3.5% belongs to the top ten. The sample comes from a study of Ad26.COV2.S vaccination and SARS-CoV-2 variants. Study at large: The study gave Ad26.COV2.S intramuscularly, once or twice 56 days apart.

Treatment of the sample: approximately 18 received Ad26.COV2.S at low or high dose, single or two shots; roughly five received placebo; per-sample allocation not given. Samples came from day 63 after the first vaccine or placebo injection. Points from the study as a whole: Possibly, TCR breadth and depth analyses underestimated total T cell responses.

The clonotype originates from a person between 18 and 65 years old who received the Ad26.COV2.S COVID-19 vaccine or a placebo. The sequenced sample was peripheral blood, obtained in a trial of Ad26.COV2.S vaccine versus placebo. The V gene is TRBV7-2, the J gene TRBJ2-7; TRBD1 agrees at 11 bases. The CDR3 protein is CASSLGAGTGGFEQYF. In DNA form, the CDR3 reads TGTGCCAGCAGCCTGGGTGCCGGGACAGGGGGTTTCGAGCAGTACTTC.